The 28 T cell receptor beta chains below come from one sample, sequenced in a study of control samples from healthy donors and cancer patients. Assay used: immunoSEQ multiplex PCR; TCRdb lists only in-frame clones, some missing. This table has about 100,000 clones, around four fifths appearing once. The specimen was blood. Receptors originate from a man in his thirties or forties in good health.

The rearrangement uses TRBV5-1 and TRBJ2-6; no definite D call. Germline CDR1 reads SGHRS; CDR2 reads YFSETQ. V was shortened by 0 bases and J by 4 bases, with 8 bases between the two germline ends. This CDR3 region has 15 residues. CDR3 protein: CASSLVTLGANVLTF. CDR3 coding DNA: TGCGCCAGCAGCTTGGTCACCCTCGGGGCCAACGTCCTGACTTTC.

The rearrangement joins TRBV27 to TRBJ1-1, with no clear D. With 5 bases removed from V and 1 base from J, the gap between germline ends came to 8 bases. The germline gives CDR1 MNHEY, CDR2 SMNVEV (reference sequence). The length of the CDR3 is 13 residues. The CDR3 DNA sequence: TGTGCCAGCAGTGACTATAAGAACACTGAAGCTTTCTTT. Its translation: CASSDYKNTEAFF.

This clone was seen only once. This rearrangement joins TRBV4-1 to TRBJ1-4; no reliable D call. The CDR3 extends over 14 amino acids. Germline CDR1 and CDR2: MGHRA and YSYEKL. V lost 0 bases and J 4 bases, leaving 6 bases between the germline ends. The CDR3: CASSQDWDNEKLFF. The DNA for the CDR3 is TGCGCCAGCAGCCAAGATTGGGATAATGAAAAACTGTTTTTT.

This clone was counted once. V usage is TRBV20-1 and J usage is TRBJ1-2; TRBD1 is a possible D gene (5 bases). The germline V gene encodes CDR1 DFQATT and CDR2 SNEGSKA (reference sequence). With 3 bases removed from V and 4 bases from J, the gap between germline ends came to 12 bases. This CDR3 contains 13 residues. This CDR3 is CSASLGGLYGYTF. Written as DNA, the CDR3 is TGCAGTGCTAGTCTGGGGGGACTCTATGGCTACACCTTC.

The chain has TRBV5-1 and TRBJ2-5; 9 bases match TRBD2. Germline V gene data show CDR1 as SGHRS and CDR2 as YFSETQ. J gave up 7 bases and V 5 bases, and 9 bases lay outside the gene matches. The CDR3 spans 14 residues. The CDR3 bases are TGCGCCAGCAGGCCTAGCGGGGACGTCGGGACCCAGTACTTC. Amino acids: CASRPSGDVGTQYF.

The CDR3 is CASRAGGSGSYEQYF. The CDR3 DNA reads as TGTGCCAGCAGAGCGGGTGGGTCGGGTTCCTACGAGCAGTACTTC. The rearrangement joins TRBV6-6 to TRBJ2-7, with a weak D call TRBD2 (6 bases). The length of the CDR3 is 15 residues. The ends were cut back, 6 bases at V and 1 base at J, with 16 bases in the middle. Germline-derived CDR1 and CDR2 are MNHNY and SVGAGI (reference sequence).

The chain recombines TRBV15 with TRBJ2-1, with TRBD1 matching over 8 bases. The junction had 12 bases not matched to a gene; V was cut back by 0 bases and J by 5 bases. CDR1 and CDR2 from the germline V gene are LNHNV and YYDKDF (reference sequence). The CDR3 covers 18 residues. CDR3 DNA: TGTGCCACCAGCAGAGATTATCGGACAGGGAGTACTCACAATGAGCAGTTCTTC. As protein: CATSRDYRTGSTHNEQFF.

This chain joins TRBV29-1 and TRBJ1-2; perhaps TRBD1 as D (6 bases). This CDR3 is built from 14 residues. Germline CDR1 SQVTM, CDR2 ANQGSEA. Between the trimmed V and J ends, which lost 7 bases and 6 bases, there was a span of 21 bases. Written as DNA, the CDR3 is TGCAGCGCTGGAACAGGGCCTAACGGGGATGGCTACACCTTC. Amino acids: CSAGTGPNGDGYTF.

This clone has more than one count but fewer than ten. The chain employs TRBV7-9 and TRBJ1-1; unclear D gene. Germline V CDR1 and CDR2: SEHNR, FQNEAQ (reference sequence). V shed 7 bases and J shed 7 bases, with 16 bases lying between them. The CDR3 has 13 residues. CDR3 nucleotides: TGTGCCAGCATTTTGATCGGGTCGAATGAAGCTTTCTTT. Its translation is CASILIGSNEAFF.

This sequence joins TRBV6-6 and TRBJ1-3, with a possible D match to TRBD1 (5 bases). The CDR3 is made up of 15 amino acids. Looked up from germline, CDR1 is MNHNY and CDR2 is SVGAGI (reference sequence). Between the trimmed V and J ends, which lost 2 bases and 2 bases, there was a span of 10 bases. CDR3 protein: CASSYGGTAGNTIYF. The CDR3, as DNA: TGTGCCAGCAGTTACGGAGGGACCGCTGGAAACACCATATATTTT.

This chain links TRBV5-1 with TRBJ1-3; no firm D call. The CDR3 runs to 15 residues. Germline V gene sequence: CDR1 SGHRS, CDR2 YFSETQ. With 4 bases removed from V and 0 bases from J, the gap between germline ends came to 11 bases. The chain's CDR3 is CASSTDGFSGNTIYF. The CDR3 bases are TGCGCCAGCAGCACGGACGGATTCTCTGGAAACACCATATATTTT.

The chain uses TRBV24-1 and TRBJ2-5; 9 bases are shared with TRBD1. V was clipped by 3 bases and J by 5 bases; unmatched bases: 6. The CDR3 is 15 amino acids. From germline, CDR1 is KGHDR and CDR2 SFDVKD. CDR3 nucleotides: TGTGCCACCAGTGATCCCGGGACAGGGTCGGAGACCCAGTACTTC. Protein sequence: CATSDPGTGSETQYF.

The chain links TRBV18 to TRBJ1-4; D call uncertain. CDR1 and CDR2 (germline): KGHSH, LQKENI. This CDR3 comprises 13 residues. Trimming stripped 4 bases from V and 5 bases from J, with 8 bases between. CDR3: CASSRSENEKLFF. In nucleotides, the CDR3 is TGTGCCAGCTCACGGTCGGAAAATGAAAAACTGTTTTTT.

The DNA for the CDR3 is TGTGCCAGCAGCGTAGAGTCAACCGGGACTTGGTATGGCTACACCTTC. Translating it yields CASSVESTGTWYGYTF. This chain uses TRBV9 with TRBJ1-2, with D perhaps matching TRBD1 (5 bases). This CDR3 region has 16 residues. Germline CDR1 and CDR2: SGDLS and YYNGEE. Trimming left V 0 bases short and J 5 bases short, with 17 bases between.

The CDR3 DNA is TGTGCCAGCAGTGTAGCAGCAGATACGCAGTATTTT. This translates into CASSVAADTQYF. This sequence joins TRBV2 and TRBJ2-3; D unclear. Trimming cost V 4 bases and J 4 bases, with 6 bases left between them. Germline assignment: CDR1 SNHLY and CDR2 FYNNEI. This CDR3 has 12 residues.

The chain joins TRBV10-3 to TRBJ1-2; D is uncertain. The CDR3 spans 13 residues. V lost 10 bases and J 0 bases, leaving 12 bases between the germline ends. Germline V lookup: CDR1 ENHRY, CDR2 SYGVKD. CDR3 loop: CATLDGANYGYTF. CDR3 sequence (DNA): TGTGCCACCCTGGACGGAGCTAACTATGGCTACACCTTC.

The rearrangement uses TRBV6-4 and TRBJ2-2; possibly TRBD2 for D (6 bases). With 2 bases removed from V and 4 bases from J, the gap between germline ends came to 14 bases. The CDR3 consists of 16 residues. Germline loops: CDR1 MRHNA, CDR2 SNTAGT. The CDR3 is CASSDEVRRGTGELFF. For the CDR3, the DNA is TGTGCCAGCAGTGACGAGGTCAGGCGGGGCACCGGGGAGCTGTTTTTT.

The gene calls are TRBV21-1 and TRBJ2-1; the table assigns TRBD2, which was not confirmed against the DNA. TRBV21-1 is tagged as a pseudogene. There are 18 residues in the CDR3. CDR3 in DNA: TGTGCCAGCAGCAAAGAGAGTGCGGGGCCACCCTCCTACAATGAGCAGTTCTTC. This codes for CASSKESAGPPSYNEQFF.

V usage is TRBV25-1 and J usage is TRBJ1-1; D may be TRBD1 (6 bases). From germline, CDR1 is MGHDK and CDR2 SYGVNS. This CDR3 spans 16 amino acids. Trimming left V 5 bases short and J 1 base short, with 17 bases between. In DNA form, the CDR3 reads TGTGCCAGCAGTACATTGACAGGCGCCGAGAACACTGAAGCTTTCTTT. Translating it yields CASSTLTGAENTEAFF.

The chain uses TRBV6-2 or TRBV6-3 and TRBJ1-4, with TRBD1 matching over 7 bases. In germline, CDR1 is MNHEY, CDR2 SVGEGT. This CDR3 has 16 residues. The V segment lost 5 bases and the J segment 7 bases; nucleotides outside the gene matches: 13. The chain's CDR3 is CASSRYDRERGEKLFF. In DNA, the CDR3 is TGTGCCAGCAGTCGATACGACAGGGAGAGGGGTGAAAAACTGTTTTTT.

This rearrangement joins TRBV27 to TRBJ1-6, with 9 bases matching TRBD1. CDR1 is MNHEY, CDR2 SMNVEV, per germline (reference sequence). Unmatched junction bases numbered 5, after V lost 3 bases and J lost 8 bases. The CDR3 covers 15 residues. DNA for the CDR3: TGTGCCAGCAGTTTCGGGGGACAGGGCCATTCACCCCTCCACTTT. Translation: CASSFGGQGHSPLHF.

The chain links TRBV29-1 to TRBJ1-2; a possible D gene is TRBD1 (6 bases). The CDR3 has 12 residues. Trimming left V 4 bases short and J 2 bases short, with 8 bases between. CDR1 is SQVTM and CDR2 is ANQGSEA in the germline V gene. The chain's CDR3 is CSVGTVNYGYTF. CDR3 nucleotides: TGCAGCGTTGGGACAGTAAACTATGGCTACACCTTC.

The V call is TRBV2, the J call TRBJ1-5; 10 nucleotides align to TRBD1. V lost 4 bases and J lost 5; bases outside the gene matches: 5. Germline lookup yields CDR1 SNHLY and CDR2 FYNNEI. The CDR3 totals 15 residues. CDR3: CASSATGTGDQPQHF. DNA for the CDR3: TGTGCCAGCAGTGCGACCGGGACAGGGGATCAGCCCCAGCATTTT.

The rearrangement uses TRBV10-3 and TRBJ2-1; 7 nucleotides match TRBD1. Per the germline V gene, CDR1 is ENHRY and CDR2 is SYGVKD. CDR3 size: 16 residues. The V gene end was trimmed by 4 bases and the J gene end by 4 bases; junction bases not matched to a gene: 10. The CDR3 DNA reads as TGTGCCATCAGTGGAGGACAGGACCCCTCATACAATGAGCAGTTCTTC. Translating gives CAISGGQDPSYNEQFF.

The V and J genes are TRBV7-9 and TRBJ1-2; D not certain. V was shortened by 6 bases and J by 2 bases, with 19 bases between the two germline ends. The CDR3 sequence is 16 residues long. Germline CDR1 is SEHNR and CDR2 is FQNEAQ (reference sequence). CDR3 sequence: CASSPDMGLTNYGYTF. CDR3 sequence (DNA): TGTGCCAGCAGTCCGGATATGGGCCTTACCAACTATGGCTACACCTTC.

As DNA, the CDR3 is TGTGCCAGCAGCCTCACTGGTAGCGGGGGGAAAAATGAGCAGTTCTTC. Its translation is CASSLTGSGGKNEQFF. The J gene is TRBJ2-1, the V gene TRBV11-3; 10 nucleotides agree with TRBD2. Germline V gene data show CDR1 as SGHNT and CDR2 as YENEEA. CDR3 length: 16 residues. V shed 5 bases and J 7 bases; nucleotides not matched to a gene: 11. Full variable domain (outside the CDR3, taken from reference TRBV11-3 and TRBJ2-1): EAGVVQSPRYKIIEKKQPVAFWCNPISGHNTLYWYLQNLGQGPELLIRYENEEAVDDSQLPKDRFSAERLKGVDSTLKIQPAELGDSAVYLCASSLTGSGGKNEQFFGPGTRLTVL.

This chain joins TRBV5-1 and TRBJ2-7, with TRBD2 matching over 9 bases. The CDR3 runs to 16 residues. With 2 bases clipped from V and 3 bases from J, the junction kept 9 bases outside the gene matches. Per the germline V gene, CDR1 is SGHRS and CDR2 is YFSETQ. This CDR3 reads CASSLTSGQAYYEQYF. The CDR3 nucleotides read TGCGCCAGCAGCTTAACTAGCGGGCAGGCGTACTACGAGCAGTACTTC.

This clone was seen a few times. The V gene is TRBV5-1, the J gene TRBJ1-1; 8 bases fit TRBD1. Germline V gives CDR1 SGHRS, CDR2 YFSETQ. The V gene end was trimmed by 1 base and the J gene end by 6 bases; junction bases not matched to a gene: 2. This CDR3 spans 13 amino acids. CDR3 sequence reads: CASSLTGGSEAFF. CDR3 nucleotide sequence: TGCGCCAGCAGCTTGACAGGGGGTTCTGAAGCTTTCTTT. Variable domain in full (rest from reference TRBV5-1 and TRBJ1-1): KAGVTQTPRYLIKTRGQQVTLSCSPISGHRSVSWYQQTPGQGLQFLFEYFSETQRNKGNFPGRFSGRQFSNSRSEMNVSTLELGDSALYLCASSLTGGSEAFFGQGTRLTVV.